This T cell receptor beta chain was identified during a study of shared clonotypes between healthy human individuals (dated by TCRdb to 2019 to 2021). A note on the overall study: Two women and three men aged 18 to 49 years were included in the cohort. The study deeply sequenced blood TCR repertoires of roughly five healthy adults to estimate repertoire size and the extent of clonotype sharing between individuals. Leukapheresis yielded between about 0.85 and 10 billion PBMCs per donor. To increase sequencing depth and limit assay-specific biases, different laboratories used diverse techniques to prepare libraries and sequence TCR repertoires. Per donor, three plates each were used for CD4 naive and CD4 memory, two for CD8 naive, and one for CD8 memory.

Results and caveats for the whole study, not just this receptor: Incomplete sequencing was indicated by rarefaction of sorted-subset datasets, despite the large sequencing depth. Naive subsets generally had larger estimated clonotype richness than memory subsets. Higher generation probabilities were observed for clonotypes shared by all four sorted-subset donors than for non-shared clonotypes. The small number of donors limited the genetic and exposure-history diversity represented. Sampling was restricted to blood, and TCR repertoires in tissues likely differ from the TCR repertoires found in blood. Across a few donors, approximately 5% of naive CD4, more than 3% of naive CD8, roughly 2.2% of memory CD4, and approximately 0.4% of memory CD8 clonotypes were shared. Based on pairwise subsampling, the degree of clonotype sharing among donors was expected to be affected by sequencing depth.

Using the deep immunoSEQ assay, TCR CDR3 regions were amplified from genomic DNA by multiplex PCR. Extracted genomic DNA from each cell subset was distributed evenly across all wells of several immunoSEQ 96-well plates, and each plate was treated as a replicate. For sorted subsets, around 200 ng genomic DNA, equal to about 30,000 T cell genomes, was loaded into each replicate PCR. The purified libraries were quantified using a Qubit 3.0 fluorometer, sized with a Bioanalyzer 2100, and then quantified again using the KAPA Library Quantification kit. Every immunoSEQ 96-well plate was sequenced on a separate single-read 150-cycle Illumina NextSeq 550 flow cell. The study's own analysis went as follows. Because only junctional sequences without quality scores were contained in the immunoSEQ output, filtering matching that applied to full-length reads could not be performed. Sequences were annotated with PyIR, a Python wrapper for IgBLAST v1.9, using IMGT germline references to assign V/J genes and CDR3. Any read was removed if the V/J assignment was weak (E-value above 1e-6), the CDR3 was missing, or the read contained stop codons, out-of-frame junctions, or ambiguous translated residues. A V3J clonotype was defined by an identical inferred V gene, J gene, and CDR3 amino acid sequence. Percentage overlap between repertoires was calculated by dividing the number of shared unique clonotypes by the size of the smaller repertoire. RTK rarefaction, the Chao1 estimator, and Recon v2.1 estimates of unobserved clonotypes were used to assess repertoire richness. Generation probabilities for all TCRbeta clonotypes obtained by the gDNA method from a few donors were computed using OLGA. TCRdb mirrors the immuneACCESS table, restricted to in-frame sequences. Some clones are absent from its copies; in checked studies, under half trace to an unresolved V gene, and the reason for the others is unknown. That table gives V, J and clone size, and the DNA gave D and trimming. Counted in this sample were millions of clones; just over 90% of them appeared once. Around 0.14% of the sample belongs to the ten largest clones.

The donors were healthy, HIV-negative adults who had no recently reported acute infections or vaccinations. All donors were Caucasian adults living in Nashville, Tennessee, USA. CD4+ T cells were enriched by magnetic negative selection; naive cells were then positively selected on CD45RA, and the negative fraction formed the memory subset. Blood was obtained by leukapheresis, after which PBMCs were separated by Ficoll-Histopaque density gradient centrifugation and cryopreserved in liquid nitrogen vapor phase. Purity and quantity of every magnetically sorted T cell population were checked by analytical flow cytometry. Each sorted fraction had its genomic DNA isolated and then quantified by UV absorbance on a Nanodrop 2000c. For this chain, trimming is 0 bases at the V end and 6 bases at the J end, and the number of junction bases without a gene match is 5. The CDR3 sequence holds 15 residues, the cysteine and phenylalanine included. Only CDR3 DNA remains: 45 bases, in frame from the first base. CDR1 and CDR2, per the germline V gene, are SGHTA and FQGNSA.

About this clone itself: Its antigen has not been determined. It has no much larger one-base neighbor in the sample; base qualities were not kept.

The sequencing input was naive CD4+ T cells sorted from blood. The meaning of the sample's cell subset or site label: CD45RA+ positively selected. This clonotype was sampled from a man aged 18 to 29 in good health. The chain is made from TRBV7-2 and TRBJ1-5; TRBD1 matches 7 bases in the middle. At the DNA level, the sequence is TGTGCCAGCAGCTTAGCGCCAGGGGGTGTTCAGCCCCAGCATTTT. Translated, it gives CASSLAPGGVQPQHF.